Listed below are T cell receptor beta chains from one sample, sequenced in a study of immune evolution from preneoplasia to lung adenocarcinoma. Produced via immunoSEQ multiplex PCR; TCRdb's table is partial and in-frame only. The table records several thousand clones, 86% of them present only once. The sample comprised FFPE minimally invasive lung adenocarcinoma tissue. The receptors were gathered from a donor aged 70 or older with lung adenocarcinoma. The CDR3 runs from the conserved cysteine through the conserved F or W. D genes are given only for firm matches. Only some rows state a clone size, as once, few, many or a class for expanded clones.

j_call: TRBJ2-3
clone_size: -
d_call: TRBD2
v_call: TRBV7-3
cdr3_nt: TGTGCCAGCAGCTTAGCGGGAGGTATAGATACGCAGTATTTT
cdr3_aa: CASSLAGGIDTQYF

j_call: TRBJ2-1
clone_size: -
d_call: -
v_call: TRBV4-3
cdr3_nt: TGCGCCAGCAGCCAAAACCTGGGGGGGGCAGGAGTGGGTGAGCAGTTCTTC
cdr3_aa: CASSQNLGGAGVGEQFF

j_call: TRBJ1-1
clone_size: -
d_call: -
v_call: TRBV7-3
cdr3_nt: TGTGCCAGCAGCTTAACGGGCAGGGGCCTTCAAGCTGAAGCTTTCTTT
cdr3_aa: CASSLTGRGLQAEAFF

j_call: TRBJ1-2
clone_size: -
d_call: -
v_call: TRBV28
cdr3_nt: TGTGCCAGCGCCCAAAACTATGGCTACACCTTC
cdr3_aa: CASAQNYGYTF

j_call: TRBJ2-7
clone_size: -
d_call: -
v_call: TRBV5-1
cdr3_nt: TGCGCCAGCAGCTCATACAGCTACGAGCAGTACTTC
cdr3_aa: CASSSYSYEQYF

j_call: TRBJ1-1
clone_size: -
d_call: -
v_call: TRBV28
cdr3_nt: TGTGCCAGCAGTTTAGGGGTCGGCAGATACACTGAAGCTTTCTTT
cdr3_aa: CASSLGVGRYTEAFF

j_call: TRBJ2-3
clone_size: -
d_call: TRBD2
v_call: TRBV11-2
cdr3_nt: TGTGCCAGCAGCCCGGGACTAGCAAATGCAGATACGCAGTATTTT
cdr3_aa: CASSPGLANADTQYF

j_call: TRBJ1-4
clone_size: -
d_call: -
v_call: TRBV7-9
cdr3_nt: TGTGCCAGCAGCTTAGTGGCAGCTAATGAAAAACTGTTTTTT
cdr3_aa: CASSLVAANEKLFF

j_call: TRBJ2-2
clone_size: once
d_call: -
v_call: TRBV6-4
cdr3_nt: TGTGCCAGCAGTGAAGGGAACACCGGGGAGCTGTTTTTT
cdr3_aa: CASSEGNTGELFF

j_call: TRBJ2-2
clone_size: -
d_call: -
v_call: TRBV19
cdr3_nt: TGTGCCAGTAGAACAGTGGCCGGGGAGCTGTTTTTT
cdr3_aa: CASRTVAGELFF

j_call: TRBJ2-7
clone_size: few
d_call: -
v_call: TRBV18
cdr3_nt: TGTGCCAGCTCACCACCGAGGACAGTCTACGAGCAGTACTTC
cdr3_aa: CASSPPRTVYEQYF

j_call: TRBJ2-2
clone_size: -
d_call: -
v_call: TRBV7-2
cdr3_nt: TGTGCCAGCAGCTCCTACACCGGGGAGCTGTTTTTT
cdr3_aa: CASSSYTGELFF

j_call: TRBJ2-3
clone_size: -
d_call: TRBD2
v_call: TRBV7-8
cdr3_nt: TGTGCCAGCAGGATACTAGCGGGAGGCGGGGCAGATACGCAGTATTTT
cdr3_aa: CASRILAGGGADTQYF

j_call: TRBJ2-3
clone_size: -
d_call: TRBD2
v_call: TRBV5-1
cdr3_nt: TGCGCCAGCAAACCGGGACTAGCCCCAAATACGCAGTATTTT
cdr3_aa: CASKPGLAPNTQYF

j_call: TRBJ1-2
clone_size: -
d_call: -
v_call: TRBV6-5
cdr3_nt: TGTGCCAGCAGTTACTCGGGCCCAGCAAATGGCTACACCTTC
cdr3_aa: CASSYSGPANGYTF

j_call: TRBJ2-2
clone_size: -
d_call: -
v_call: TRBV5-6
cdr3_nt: TGTGCCAGCAGCTTAGGAGGGTATGGCGGGGAGCTGTTTTTT
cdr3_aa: CASSLGGYGGELFF

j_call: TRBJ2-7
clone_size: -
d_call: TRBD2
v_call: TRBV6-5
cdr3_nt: TGTGCCAGCAGGCTAACTAGCGACACCTACGAGCAGTACTTC
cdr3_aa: CASRLTSDTYEQYF

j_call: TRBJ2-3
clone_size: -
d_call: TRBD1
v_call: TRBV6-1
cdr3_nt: TGTGCCAGCAGTGAAGGCGCAGGGGGCAGCACAGATACGCAGTATTTT
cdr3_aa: CASSEGAGGSTDTQYF

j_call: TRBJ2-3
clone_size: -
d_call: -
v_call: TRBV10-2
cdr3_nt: TGCGCCAGCAGTGAACGTGGTTCCTTTAGCACAGATACGCAGTATTTT
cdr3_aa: CASSERGSFSTDTQYF

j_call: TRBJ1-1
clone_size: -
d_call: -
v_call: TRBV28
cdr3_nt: TGTGCCAGCAGTTTAGGGGGGCTGGTGGGGGCTGAAGCTTTCTTT
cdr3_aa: CASSLGGLVGAEAFF

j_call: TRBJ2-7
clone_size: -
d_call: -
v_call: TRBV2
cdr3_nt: TGTGCCAGCAGTGAAGGGCCCCCCTACGAGCAGTACTTC
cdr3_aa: CASSEGPPYEQYF

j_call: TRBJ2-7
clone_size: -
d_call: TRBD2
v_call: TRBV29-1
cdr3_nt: TGCAGCGTTTGGGCGGGGGGGCAGTACTTC
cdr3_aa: CSVWAGGQYF

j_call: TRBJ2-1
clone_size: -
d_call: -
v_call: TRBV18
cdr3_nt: TGTGCCAGCTCACTGGACAATGAGCAGTTCTTC
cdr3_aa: CASSLDNEQFF

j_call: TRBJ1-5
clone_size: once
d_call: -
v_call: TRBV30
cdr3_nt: TGTGCCTGGAGGAACCAAGATCAGCCCCAGCATTTT
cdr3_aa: CAWRNQDQPQHF

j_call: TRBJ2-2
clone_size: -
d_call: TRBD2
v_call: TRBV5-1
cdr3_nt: TGCGCCAGCAGCCCCTTGGATCGCGGGGGTGACACCGGGGAGCTGTTTTTT
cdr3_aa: CASSPLDRGGDTGELFF

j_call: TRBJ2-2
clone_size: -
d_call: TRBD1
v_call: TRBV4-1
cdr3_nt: TGCGCCAGCAGCCAAGAGGTAGACAGGGTGGTTTCCGGGGAGCTGTTTTTT
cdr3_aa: CASSQEVDRVVSGELFF

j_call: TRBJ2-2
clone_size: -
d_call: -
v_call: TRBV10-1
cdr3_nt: TGCGCCAGCAGTGAGAGGGGAAACACCGGGGAGCTGTTTTTT
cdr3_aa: CASSERGNTGELFF

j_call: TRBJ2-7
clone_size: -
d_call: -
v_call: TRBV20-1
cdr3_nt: TGCAGTGCTAGAGACCCGTGGGAGCAGTACTTC
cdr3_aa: CSARDPWEQYF

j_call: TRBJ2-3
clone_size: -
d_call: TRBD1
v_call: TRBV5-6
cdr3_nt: TGTTCCAGCAGCTGGGAGTCCGGGACAGGGGCAGATACGCAGTATTTT
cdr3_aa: CSSSWESGTGADTQYF

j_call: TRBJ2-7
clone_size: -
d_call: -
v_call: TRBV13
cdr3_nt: TGTGCCAGCAGCTTATTCATTGAGGGACCCTACGAGCAGTACTTC
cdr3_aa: CASSLFIEGPYEQYF

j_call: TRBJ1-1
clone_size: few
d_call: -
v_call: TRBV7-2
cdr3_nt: TGTGCCAGCAGCTCACAAGGGGACACTGAAGCTTTCTTT
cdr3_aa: CASSSQGDTEAFF

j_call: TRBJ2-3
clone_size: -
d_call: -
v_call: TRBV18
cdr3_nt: TGTGCCAGCTCCTCCACAGATACGCAGTATTTT
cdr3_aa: CASSSTDTQYF

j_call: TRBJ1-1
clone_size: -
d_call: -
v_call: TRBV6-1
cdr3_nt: TGTGCCGGAACGGCCCACACTGAAGCTTTCTTT
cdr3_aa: CAGTAHTEAFF

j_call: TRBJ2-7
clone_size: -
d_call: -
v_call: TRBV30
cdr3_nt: TGTGCCTGGAGGGACGGAAATTTTTACGAGCAGTACTTC
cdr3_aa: CAWRDGNFYEQYF

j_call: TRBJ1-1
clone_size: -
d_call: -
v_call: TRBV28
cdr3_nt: TGTGCCAGCTGGGGGGGGGCAAGTACTGAAGCTTTCTTT
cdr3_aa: CASWGGASTEAFF